This T cell receptor beta chain stems from a study of long-term antiretroviral therapy in people with HIV. On this clone: Its specificity is unknown.

The libraries were made with immunoSEQ v3.0 at survey level. Sequencing of each sample targeted about 35,000-50,000 T-cell genomes. Repertoires were generated with immunoSEQ multiplex PCR, while TCRdb's copy carries only in-frame clones and drops some. Of approximately 47,000 clones in the sample, around 84% were seen once. General observations from the study: HIV repertoires covered narrower CDR3 length ranges than controls did. Post-ART diversity increased but stayed below transplant donor controls.

The sample here was unsorted PBMCs, taken 0.8 years after starting antiretroviral therapy. The source is a woman aged 18-29 years with HIV.

The CDR3 sequence: CASSLAVRGAGSYEQYF. The CDR3 DNA sequence: TGCGCCAGCAGCCTCGCGGTGAGGGGCGCGGGCTCCTACGAGCAGTACTTC. The chain uses TRBV5-1 and TRBJ2-7, with D perhaps given as TRBD1 or TRBD2 (5 bases each). V was clipped by 4 bases and J by 0 bases, with 20 bases between them. CDR1 is SGHRS, CDR2 YFSETQ, per germline. The CDR3 runs 17 residues.